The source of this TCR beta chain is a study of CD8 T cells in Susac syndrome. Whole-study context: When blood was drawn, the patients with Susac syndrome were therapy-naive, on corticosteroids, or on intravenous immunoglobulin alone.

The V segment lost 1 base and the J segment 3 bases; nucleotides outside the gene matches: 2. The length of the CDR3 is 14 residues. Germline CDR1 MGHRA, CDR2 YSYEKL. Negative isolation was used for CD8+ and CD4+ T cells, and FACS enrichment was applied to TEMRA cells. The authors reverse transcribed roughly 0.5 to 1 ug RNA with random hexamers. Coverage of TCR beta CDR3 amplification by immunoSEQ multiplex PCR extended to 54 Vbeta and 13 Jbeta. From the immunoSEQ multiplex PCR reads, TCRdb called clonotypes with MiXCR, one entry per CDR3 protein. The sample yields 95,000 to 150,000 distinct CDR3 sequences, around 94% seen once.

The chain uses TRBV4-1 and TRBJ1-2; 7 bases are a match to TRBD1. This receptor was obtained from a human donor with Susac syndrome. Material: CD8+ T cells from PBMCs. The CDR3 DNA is TGCGCCAGCAGCCAAGTTGGGACAGACTATGGCTACACCTTC. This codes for CASSQVGTDYGYTF.